This T cell receptor beta chain was captured by sequencing in a study of T cells after yellow fever vaccination. A single record per CDR3 protein comes from TCRdb applying MiXCR to the 5' RACE reads. In the table there are a few hundred thousand distinct CDR3 sequences, around 3.6% of which are singletons. Findings of the study overall: Re-detected after boosting: most primary clones, more than 95% of CD4 and about 85% of CD8.

In the case of this clonotype: Antigen specificity is unknown.

Sequenced material: PBMCs, taken on the day of the yellow fever booster vaccination. The sequence was collected from a man younger than 35 who received the YFV17D yellow fever vaccine.

CDR3 amino acids: CASSQVYLSPQETQYF. CDR3 bases: TGTGCCAGCAGCCAAGTTTACCTGTCTCCCCAAGAGACCCAGTACTTC. The chain recombines TRBV14 with TRBJ2-5; no clear D gene. V shed 1 base and J shed 1 base, with 13 bases lying between them. This CDR3 is 16 amino acids long. Germline lookup yields CDR1 SGHDN and CDR2 FVKESK.